The clone carrying this T cell receptor (beta chain) was observed a single time. The data are from a study of T cell changes during pregnancy in multiple sclerosis. The CDR3 loop spans 15 amino acids. The junction had 9 bases not matched to a gene; V was cut back by 4 bases and J by 5 bases. Looked up from germline, CDR1 is SGHRS and CDR2 is YFSETQ. Sequenced by immunoSEQ multiplex PCR; TCRdb stores in-frame clones only, minus some. The sample has approximately 82,000 clones, just over 90% seen once. V and J are TRBV5-1 and TRBJ2-1; TRBD2 matches 7 bases. This TCR was sampled from a female donor with multiple sclerosis, enrolled in a pregnancy study. The input for sequencing was CD4+ T cells from peripheral blood mononuclear cells, taken in the second trimester of pregnancy. CDR3 DNA sequence: TGCGCCAGCAGCCAAGGGTCCCTAGCGGACAATGAGCAGTTCTTC. This sequence encodes CASSQGSLADNEQFF.